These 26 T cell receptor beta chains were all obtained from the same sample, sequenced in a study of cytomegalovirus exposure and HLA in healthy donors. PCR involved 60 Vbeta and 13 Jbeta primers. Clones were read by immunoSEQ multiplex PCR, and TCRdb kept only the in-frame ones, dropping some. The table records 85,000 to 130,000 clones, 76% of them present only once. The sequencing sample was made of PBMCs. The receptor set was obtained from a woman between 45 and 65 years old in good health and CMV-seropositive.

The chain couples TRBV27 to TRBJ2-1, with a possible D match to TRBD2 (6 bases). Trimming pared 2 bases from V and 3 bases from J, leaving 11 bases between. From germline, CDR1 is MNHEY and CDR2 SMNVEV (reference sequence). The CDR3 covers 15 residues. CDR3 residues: CASSLTGTYYNEQFF. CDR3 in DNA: TGTGCCAGCAGTTTAACCGGGACTTACTACAATGAGCAGTTCTTC.

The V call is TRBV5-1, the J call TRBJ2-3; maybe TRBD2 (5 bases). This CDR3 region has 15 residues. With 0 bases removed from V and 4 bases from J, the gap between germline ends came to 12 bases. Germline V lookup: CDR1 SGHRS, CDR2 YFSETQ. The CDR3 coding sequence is TGCGCCAGCAGCTTGGAGAGGGCATCCCCAGATACGCAGTATTTT. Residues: CASSLERASPDTQYF.

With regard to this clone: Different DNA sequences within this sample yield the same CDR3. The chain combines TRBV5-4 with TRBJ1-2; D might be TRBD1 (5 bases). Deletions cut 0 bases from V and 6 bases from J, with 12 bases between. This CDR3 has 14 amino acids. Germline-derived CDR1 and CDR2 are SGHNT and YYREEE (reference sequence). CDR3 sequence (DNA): TGTGCCAGCAGCTTGGTGGCCCTCAGGGATGGCTACACCTTC. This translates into CASSLVALRDGYTF. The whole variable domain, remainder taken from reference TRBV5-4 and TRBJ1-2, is ETGVTQSPTHLIKTRGQQVTLRCSSQSGHNTVSWYQQALGQGPQFIFQYYREEENGRGNFPPRFSGLQFPNYSSELNVNALELDDSALYLCASSLVALRDGYTFGSGTRLTVV.

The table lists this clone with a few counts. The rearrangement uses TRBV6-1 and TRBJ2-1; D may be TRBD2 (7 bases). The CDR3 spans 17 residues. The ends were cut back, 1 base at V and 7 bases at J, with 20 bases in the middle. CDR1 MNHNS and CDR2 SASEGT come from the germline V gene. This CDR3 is CASSEGGGWTKVNEQFF. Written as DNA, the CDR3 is TGTGCCAGCAGTGAAGGGGGGGGCTGGACTAAGGTAAATGAGCAGTTCTTC.

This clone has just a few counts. The CDR3 DNA reads as TGTGCCAGCAGCTTGGGGCTGCCTGGGGCCGGGGAGCTGTTTTTT. Residues: CASSLGLPGAGELFF. The rearrangement uses TRBV11-2 and TRBJ2-2; TRBD1 is a possible D gene (5 bases). The CDR3 runs 15 residues. The V and J ends lost 3 bases and 6 bases respectively, with 14 bases between them. Germline CDR1 reads SGHAT; CDR2 reads FQNNGV.

CDR3 sequence: CASSVAGRGLDEQYF. CDR3 in DNA: TGTGCCAGCAGCGTAGCGGGCAGGGGGCTGGACGAGCAGTACTTC. The J gene is TRBJ2-7, the V gene TRBV9, with 8 nucleotides matching TRBD1. The CDR3 extends over 15 amino acids. CDR1 and CDR2 from the germline V gene are SGDLS and YYNGEE. Trimming removed 0 bases from V and 5 bases from J; junction bases left unmatched: 7.

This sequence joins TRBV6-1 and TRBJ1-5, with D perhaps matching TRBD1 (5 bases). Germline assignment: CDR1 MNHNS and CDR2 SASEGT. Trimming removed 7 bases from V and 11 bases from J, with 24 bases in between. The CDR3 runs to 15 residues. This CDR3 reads CASTPGTGDQSAQHF. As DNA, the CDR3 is TGTGCCAGCACCCCAGGGACGGGGGATCAATCAGCCCAGCATTTT.

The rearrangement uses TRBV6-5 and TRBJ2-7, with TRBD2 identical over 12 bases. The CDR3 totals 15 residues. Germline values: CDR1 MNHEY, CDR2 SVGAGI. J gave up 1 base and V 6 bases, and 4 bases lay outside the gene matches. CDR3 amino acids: CASSRLAGGSYEQYF. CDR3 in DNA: TGTGCCAGCAGCCGGCTAGCGGGAGGGTCCTACGAGCAGTACTTC.

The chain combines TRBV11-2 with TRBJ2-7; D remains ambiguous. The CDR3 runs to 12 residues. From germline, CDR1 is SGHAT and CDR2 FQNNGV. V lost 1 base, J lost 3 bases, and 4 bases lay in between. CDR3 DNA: TGTGCCAGCAGCTTAGCCGGCTACGAGCAGTACTTC. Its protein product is CASSLAGYEQYF.

CDR3 residues: CASSIGTASTDTQYF. Written as DNA, the CDR3 is TGTGCCAGCAGTATCGGGACAGCTAGCACAGATACGCAGTATTTT. The chain employs TRBV6-1 and TRBJ2-3, with 7 nucleotides matching TRBD1. The CDR3 spans 15 residues. V lost 5 bases and J lost 0; bases outside the gene matches: 5. Germline CDR1 MNHNS, CDR2 SASEGT.

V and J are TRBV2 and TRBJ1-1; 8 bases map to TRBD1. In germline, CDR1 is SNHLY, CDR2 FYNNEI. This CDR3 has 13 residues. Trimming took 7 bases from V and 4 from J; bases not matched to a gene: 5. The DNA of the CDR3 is TGTGCCAGCAACTTCGACAGGGGCACTGAAGCTTTCTTT. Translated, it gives CASNFDRGTEAFF.

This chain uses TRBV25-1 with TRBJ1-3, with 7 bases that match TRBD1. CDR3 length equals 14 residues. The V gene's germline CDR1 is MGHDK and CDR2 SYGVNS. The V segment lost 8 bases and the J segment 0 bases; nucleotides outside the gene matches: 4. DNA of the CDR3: TGTGCCAGCCGTGCAGGGGGCTCTGGAAACACCATATATTTT. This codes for CASRAGGSGNTIYF.

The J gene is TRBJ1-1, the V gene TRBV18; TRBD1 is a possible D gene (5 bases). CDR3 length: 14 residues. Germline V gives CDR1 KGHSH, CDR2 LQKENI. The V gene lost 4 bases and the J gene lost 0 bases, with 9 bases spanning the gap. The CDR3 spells CASSQTDLNTEAFF. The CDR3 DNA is TGTGCCAGCTCACAGACAGACCTGAACACTGAAGCTTTCTTT.

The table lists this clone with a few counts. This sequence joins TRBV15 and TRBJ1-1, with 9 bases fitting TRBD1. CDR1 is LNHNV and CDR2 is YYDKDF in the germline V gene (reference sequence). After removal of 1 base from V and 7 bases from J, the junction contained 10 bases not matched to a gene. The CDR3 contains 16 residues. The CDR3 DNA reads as TGTGCCACCAGCAGAGTTGGGACAGGGCCCTCCTTTGAAGCTTTCTTT. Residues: CATSRVGTGPSFEAFF.

CDR3 sequence reads: CSALSRYEQYF. The CDR3 coding sequence is TGCAGTGCACTTTCCCGATACGAGCAGTACTTC. The V gene is TRBV20-1, the J gene TRBJ2-7; D is unresolved. Germline V gene lookup returns CDR1 DFQATT and CDR2 SNEGSKA (reference sequence). Trimming cost V 6 bases and J 4 bases, with 10 bases left between them. This CDR3 comprises 11 residues.

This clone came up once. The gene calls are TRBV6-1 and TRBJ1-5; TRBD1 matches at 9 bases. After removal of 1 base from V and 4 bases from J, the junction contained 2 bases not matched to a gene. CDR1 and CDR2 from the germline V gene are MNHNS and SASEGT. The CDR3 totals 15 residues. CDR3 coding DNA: TGTGCCAGCAGTGAAGGACAGGGGGGGAATCAGCCCCAGCATTTT. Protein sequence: CASSEGQGGNQPQHF.

The CDR3: CATSRDRGSTEAFF. The CDR3 region has the DNA TGTGCCACCAGCAGAGACAGGGGGAGCACTGAAGCTTTCTTT. The chain links TRBV15 to TRBJ1-1; 7 nucleotides align to TRBD1. CDR3 length: 14 amino acids. The trim removed 0 bases at V and 4 bases at J, leaving 2 bases unmatched. CDR1 is LNHNV and CDR2 is YYDKDF in the germline V gene (reference sequence).

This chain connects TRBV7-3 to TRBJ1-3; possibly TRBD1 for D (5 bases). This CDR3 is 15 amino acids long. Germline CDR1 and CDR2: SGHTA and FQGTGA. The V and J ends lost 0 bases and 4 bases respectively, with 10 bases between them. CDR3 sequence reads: CASSLTGEAGNTIYF. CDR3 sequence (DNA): TGTGCCAGCAGCTTAACGGGGGAGGCAGGAAACACCATATATTTT.

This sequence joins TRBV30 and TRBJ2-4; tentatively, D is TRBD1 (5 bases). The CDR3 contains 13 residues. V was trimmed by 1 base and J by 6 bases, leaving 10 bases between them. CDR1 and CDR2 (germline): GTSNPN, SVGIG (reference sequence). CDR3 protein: CAWSARRGNIQYF. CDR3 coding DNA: TGTGCCTGGAGTGCCCGTAGGGGAAACATTCAGTACTTC.

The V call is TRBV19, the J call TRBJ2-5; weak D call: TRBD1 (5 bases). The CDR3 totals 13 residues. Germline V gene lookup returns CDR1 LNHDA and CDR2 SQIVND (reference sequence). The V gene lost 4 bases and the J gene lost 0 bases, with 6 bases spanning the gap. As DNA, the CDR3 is TGTGCCAGTAGTACAGGGTACCAAGAGACCCAGTACTTC. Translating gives CASSTGYQETQYF.

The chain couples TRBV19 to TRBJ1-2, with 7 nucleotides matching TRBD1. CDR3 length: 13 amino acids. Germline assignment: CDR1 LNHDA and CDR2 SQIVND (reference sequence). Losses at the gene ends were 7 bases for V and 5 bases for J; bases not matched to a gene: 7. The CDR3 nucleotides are TGTGCCAGTAACTCGGGACAGCGGTATGGCTACACCTTC. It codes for CASNSGQRYGYTF.

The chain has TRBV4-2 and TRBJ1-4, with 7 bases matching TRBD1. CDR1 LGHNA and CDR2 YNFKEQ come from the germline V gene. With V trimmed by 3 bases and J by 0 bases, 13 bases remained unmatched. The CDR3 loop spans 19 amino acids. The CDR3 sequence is CASSHRFTRQGATNEKLFF. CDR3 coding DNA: TGTGCCAGCAGCCATCGCTTTACCAGACAGGGCGCAACTAATGAAAAACTGTTTTTT.

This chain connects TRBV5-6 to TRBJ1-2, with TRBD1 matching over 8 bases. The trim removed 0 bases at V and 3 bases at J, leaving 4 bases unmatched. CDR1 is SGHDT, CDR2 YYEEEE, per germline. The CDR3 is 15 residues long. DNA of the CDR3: TGTGCCAGCAGCTTGGCTCCAGGGGGCGACTATGGCTACACCTTC. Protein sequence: CASSLAPGGDYGYTF.

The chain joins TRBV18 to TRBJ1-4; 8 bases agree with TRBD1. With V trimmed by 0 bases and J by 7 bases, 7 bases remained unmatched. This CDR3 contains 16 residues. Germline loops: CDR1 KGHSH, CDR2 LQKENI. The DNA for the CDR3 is TGTGCCAGCTCACCACCGGCCAGGGGGCAATCTGAAAAACTGTTTTTT. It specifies CASSPPARGQSEKLFF.

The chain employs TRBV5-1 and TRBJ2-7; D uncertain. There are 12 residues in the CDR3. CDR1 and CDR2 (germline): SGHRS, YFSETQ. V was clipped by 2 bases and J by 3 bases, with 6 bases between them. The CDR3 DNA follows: TGCGCCAGCAGCTTTTCAGACTACGAGCAGTACTTC. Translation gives CASSFSDYEQYF.

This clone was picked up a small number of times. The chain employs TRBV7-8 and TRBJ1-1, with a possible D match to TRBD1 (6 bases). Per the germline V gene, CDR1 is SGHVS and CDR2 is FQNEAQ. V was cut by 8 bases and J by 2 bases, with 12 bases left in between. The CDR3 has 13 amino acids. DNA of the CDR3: TGTGCCAGCGGTCACAGGGTCAACACTGAAGCTTTCTTT. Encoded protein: CASGHRVNTEAFF.